This TCR beta chain originates from a study of OX40 agonist ivuxolimab in advanced cancers. For context, the study as a whole: Ivuxolimab was a fully human IgG2 agonistic monoclonal antibody targeting the costimulatory receptor OX40 (CD134). Intravenous ivuxolimab was administered to patients every 2 weeks at six dose levels: 0.01, 0.1, 0.3, 1.5, 3 and 10 mg/kg. Of the approximately 50 dose-escalation patients, hepatocellular carcinoma was present in around 20, melanoma in roughly 15, renal cell carcinoma in 9 and head and neck cancer in 9. In the dose-escalation cohort, over 65% of patients were male, and the mean age was roughly 60 years, with a range of 23 to 79. Patients were allowed to have had prior anti-PD-1, anti-PD-L1 or anti-CTLA-4 therapy, and roughly 40% of the dose-escalation patients had been treated with checkpoint inhibitors. Partial responses occurred in three dose-escalation patients, of whom one had hepatocellular carcinoma and two had cutaneous melanoma. Peripheral TCRbeta sequencing was intended to test whether TCR sequence diversity was altered and clonal T-cell expansion was caused by ivuxolimab. The paper covers the monotherapy dose-escalation part of the phase I ivuxolimab trial, which included N of about 51 patients. Overall study outcomes, separate from this receptor: The antigen specificity of the clonally expanded peripheral T cells was not determined. On average, CD8+ T cells showed more expanded clones than CD4+ T cells after ivuxolimab. In the 0.1-3.0 mg/kg groups, partial responders were among the patients with the lowest normalized peripheral clonal expansion, particularly in CD8+ T cells. At doses of 0.1 to 3.0 mg/kg, clonal expansion of both CD4+ and CD8+ blood T cells was observed from baseline to week 6. Low levels of normalized T-cell clonal expansion were also shown by some nonresponding patients.

The trial excluded patients who had a history of autoimmune disease or who were on systemic immunosuppression. Peripheral blood for TCR sequencing was collected from all dose cohorts at baseline, on cycle 4 day 1, and on cycle 7 day 1. Samples were obtained from an open-label, multicenter, first-in-human phase I dose-escalation trial of ivuxolimab. Adults with locally advanced or metastatic melanoma, renal cell carcinoma, hepatocellular carcinoma or head and neck squamous cell carcinoma were enrolled in the trial. CD4+ and CD8+ T cells were sorted separately from peripheral blood before TCR sequencing. As to this clone: Its recognized antigen is unknown. No base quality information exists; no much larger clone differs at one position.

For sequencing of the TCRbeta CDR3 region, genomic DNA was extracted from the sorted cells. The immunoSEQ Assay was used for sequencing of TCRbeta CDR3 regions. The table was pulled from immuneACCESS by TCRdb, which kept in-frame rearrangements only. Such tables lose some clones; where checked, under half of the loss comes from unresolved V genes, and the rest has no known cause. The sample has fewer than 90,000 clones on record, about 88% of them singletons. Roughly 8.6% of the sample comes from the top ten. The sample consisted of CD4+ or CD8+ T cells sorted from blood, taken in a trial of the OX40 agonist ivuxolimab. This TCR derives from an adult with an advanced solid tumor such as melanoma, head and neck, liver or kidney cancer.

Here is the DNA: TGTGCCAGCAGCTTCACCGGGTGGGGCGGGGAGCTGTTTTTT. It translates as CASSFTGWGGELFF. The V and J segments used are TRBV7-9 and TRBJ2-2; no D gene call is confident. The CDR3 contains 14 residues, cysteine and phenylalanine counted. The sequence is cut down to CDR3 DNA, 42 bases in frame from base 1. The germline V gene (reference sequence) specifies SEHNR as CDR1 and FQNEAQ as CDR2. Between the V and J ends, shortened by 3 bases and 7 bases respectively, the junction contains 12 bases.